The entry below gives a single T cell receptor beta chain sequence along with its context. A quantity of about 0.45 to 1 ug RNA underwent reverse transcription using random hexamers. TCRdb re-called the immunoSEQ multiplex PCR reads through MiXCR, storing one row per CDR3 protein. This table holds some 200,000 distinct CDR3 sequences, nearly 97% found once. From blood CD8+ and CD4+ T cells, the TCR beta chain was sequenced. Purification of the CD8+ and CD4+ T cells relied on negative isolation, and TEMRA cells underwent FACS enrichment. This sample is drawn from a study of CD8 T cells in Susac syndrome. Germline V gene data show CDR1 as SGHNT and CDR2 as YYREEE (reference sequence). The CDR3 sequence is 15 residues long. Trimming at V came to 4 bases and at J to 7 bases, leaving 5 bases not matched to a gene.

The clonotype was recovered from a human donor with Susac syndrome. The specimen sequenced was CD4+ T cells from PBMCs. The chain joins TRBV5-4 to TRBJ1-4, with 12 nucleotides matching TRBD1. This CDR3 reads CASSLRDRGLEKLFF. DNA of the CDR3: TGTGCCAGCAGCCTGCGGGACAGGGGGCTTGAAAAACTGTTTTTT.